Below, one TCR beta chain is given with its context. The target of this receptor is not known. No clone much larger than this one lies a single base away; base qualities are absent. The protocol used for the library was the immunoSEQ multiplex PCR assay. Turning to the authors' computational methods: A statistical classification framework was developed to diagnose cytomegalovirus status using the catalog of TCR beta chain sequences. In TCRdb, the immuneACCESS table is reduced to in-frame sequences with V and J assigned. These tables do not hold every clone; where another copy was compared, an unresolved V gene accounts for under half, and the others remain unexplained. From that table come the V and J calls and clone size; the DNA was used to work out D and trimming. A total of over 200,000 clones appear in this sample, 90% of them only once. The ten most abundant clones make up approximately 3.1% of the sample.

The donors belonged to the validation cohort of around 130 subjects, which was separate from the 666-subject first cohort. The sample comes from a study of cytomegalovirus exposure and HLA in healthy donors (dated 2017 in TCRdb). Regarding the complete study: According to a later analysis, one platform produced both the approximately 110 validation repertoires and the 670 or so repertoires of the first cohort. The study was designed to test whether signatures of past pathogen exposure could be identified by cataloging public T cell receptors. In addition to the first cohort of 666 subjects, a separate validation cohort of about 120 different subjects was used. The study combined high-throughput TCR immunosequencing, statistical association of individual TCRs with disease status, and machine learning to predict cytomegalovirus infection status.

Broad study findings and their caveats: In a later analysis, TCRs clustered in the first cohort were found to also tend to co-occur in the roughly 130 validation repertoires, with 90% to 95% of cluster scores above 0. Across donors, most TCR sequences were observed very rarely, whereas some public TCRs were present in many individuals. The classifier was reported to diagnose cytomegalovirus status with high specificity and sensitivity in both the original and validation cohorts. A total of 164 TCR beta chains were listed by the study as associated with cytomegalovirus. In vitro tests confirmed that a few of the cytomegalovirus-associated TCR beta chains recognize cytomegalovirus antigens. The authors suggested that the approach could potentially be extended to other disease states and immunological phenotypes. A later analysis had no HLA typing for the validation cohort, so co-occurrence there was scored across all 110 or so repertoires.

The CDR3 contains 15 residues, cysteine and phenylalanine counted. Only the CDR3 DNA is retained, 45 bases long and in frame from the first base. From the germline V gene, CDR1 is SGHDT and CDR2 is YYEEEE. After removal of 3 bases from V and 6 bases from J, the junction retains 10 bases not matched to a gene. The chain employs TRBV5-6 and TRBJ2-7; 9 bases in the junction line up with TRBD1. The source of this sequence is a woman aged 25-40 years in good health and CMV-seronegative. Sequencing was carried out using PBMCs. The DNA sequence is given as TGTGCCAGCAGCTCGGCCGGGACAGGGACTGGCGAGCAGTACTTC. Its protein is CASSSAGTGTGEQYF.